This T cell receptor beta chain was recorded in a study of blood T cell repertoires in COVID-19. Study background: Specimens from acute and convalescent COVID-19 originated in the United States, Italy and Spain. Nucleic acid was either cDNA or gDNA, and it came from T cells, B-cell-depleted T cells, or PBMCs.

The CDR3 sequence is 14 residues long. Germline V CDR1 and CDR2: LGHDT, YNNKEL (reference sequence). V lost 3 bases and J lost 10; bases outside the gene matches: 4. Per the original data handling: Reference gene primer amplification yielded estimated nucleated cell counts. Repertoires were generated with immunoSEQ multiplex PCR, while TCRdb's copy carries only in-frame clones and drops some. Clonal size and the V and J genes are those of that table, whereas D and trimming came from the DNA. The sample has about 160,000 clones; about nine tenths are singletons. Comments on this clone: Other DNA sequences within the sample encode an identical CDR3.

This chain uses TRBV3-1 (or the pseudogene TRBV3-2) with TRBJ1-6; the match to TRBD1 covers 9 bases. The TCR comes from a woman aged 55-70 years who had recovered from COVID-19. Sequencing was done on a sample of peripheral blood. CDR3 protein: CASSQGQGGSPLHF. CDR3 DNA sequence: TGTGCCAGCAGCCAGGGACAGGGAGGGTCACCCCTCCACTTT.